This T cell receptor (beta chain) originates from a study of follicular helper T cells after annual influenza vaccination. In the study overall: Some donors were sampled over the 2013-2014, 2014-2015 and 2015-2016 vaccinations.

The time point here: 2014-2015 season, pre-vaccination. Study-wide results and limits: Rare clonotypes were missed; only about 8.5-20% of cells gave TCRB. Undersampling of larger non-cTfh compartments could not be excluded.

As for this clone: Antigen specificity is unknown.

Trimming removed 4 bases from V and 5 bases from J; junction bases left unmatched: 8. In germline, CDR1 is SGHTS, CDR2 YDEGEE. The CDR3 sequence is 17 residues long. Sequencing of TCRB used Survey level resolution. TCRdb keeps only in-frame clones here, not all; method: immunoSEQ multiplex PCR. The data contain some 10,000 clones, 81% of them singletons. This TCR was sampled from an adult who received the influenza vaccine. J is TRBJ2-3 and V is TRBV5-8; the match to TRBD2 covers 15 bases. The sample was CXCR5- memory CD4+ T cells sorted from blood, taken on the day of influenza vaccination. The CDR3 here is CASSLRLGLAGGDTQYF. The CDR3 region has the DNA TGTGCCAGCAGCCTTCGACTGGGACTAGCGGGGGGAGATACGCAGTATTTT.